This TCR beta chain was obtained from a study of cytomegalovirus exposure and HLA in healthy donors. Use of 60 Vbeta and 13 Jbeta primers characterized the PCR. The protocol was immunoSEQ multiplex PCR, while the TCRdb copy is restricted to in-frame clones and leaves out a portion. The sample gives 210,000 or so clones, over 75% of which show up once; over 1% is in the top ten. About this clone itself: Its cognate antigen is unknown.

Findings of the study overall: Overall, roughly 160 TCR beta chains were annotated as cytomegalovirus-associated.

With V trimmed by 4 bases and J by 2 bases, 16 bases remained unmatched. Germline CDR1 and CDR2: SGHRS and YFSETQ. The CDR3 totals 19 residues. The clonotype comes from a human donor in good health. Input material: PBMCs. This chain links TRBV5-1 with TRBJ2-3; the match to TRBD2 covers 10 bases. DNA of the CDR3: TGCGCCAGCAGCCTATCTCCAGGGGTAGCGGGAGGATTCACAGATACGCAGTATTTT. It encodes CASSLSPGVAGGFTDTQYF.